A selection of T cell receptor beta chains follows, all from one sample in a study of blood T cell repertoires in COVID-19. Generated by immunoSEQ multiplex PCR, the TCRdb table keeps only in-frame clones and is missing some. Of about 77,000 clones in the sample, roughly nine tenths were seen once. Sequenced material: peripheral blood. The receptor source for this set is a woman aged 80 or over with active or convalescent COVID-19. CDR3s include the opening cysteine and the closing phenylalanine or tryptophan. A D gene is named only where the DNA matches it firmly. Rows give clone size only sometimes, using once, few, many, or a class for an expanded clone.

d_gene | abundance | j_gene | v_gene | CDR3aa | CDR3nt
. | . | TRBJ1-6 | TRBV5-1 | CASSLGSNSPLHF | TGCGCCAGCAGCTTGGGTAGCAATTCACCCCTCCACTTT
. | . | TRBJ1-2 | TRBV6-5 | CASSYSSQEVNGYTF | TGTGCCAGCAGTTACTCGAGCCAGGAGGTAAATGGCTACACCTTC
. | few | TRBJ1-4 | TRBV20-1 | CSASGLGPEKLFF | TGCAGTGCTAGTGGTCTGGGGCCCGAAAAACTGTTTTTT
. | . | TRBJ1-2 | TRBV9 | CASSVMESNYGYTF | TGTGCCAGCAGCGTAATGGAGTCTAACTATGGCTACACCTTC
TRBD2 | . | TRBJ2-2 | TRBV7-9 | CASSSGTSGGNTGELFF | TGTGCCAGCAGCTCCGGGACTAGCGGGGGAAACACCGGGGAGCTGTTTTTT
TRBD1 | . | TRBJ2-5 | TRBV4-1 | CASSHPGQAQETQYF | TGCGCCAGCAGCCATCCTGGACAGGCCCAAGAGACCCAGTACTTC
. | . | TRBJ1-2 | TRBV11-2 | CASSHQEGWATLGYTF | TGTGCCAGCAGTCACCAGGAAGGTTGGGCCACCCTTGGCTACACCTTC
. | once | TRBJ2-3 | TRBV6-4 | CASREAGGTDTQYF | TGTGCCAGCAGGGAGGCAGGGGGCACAGATACGCAGTATTTT
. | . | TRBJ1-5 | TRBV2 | CASSEQGLSNQPQHF | TGTGCCAGCAGTGAACAGGGGCTTAGCAATCAGCCCCAGCATTTT
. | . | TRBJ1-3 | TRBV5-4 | CASSLGAGPGNTIYF | TGTGCCAGCAGCCTGGGGGCAGGGCCCGGAAACACCATATATTTT
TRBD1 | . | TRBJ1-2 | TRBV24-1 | CATSSGTGVGYTF | TGTGCCACCAGTTCTGGGACAGGGGTTGGCTACACCTTC
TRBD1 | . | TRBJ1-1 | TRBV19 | CASSSSGQGENTEAFF | TGTGCCAGTAGTTCGTCCGGACAGGGAGAGAACACTGAAGCTTTCTTT
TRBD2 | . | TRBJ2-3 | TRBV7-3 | CASSDPSGGAGTDTQYF | TGTGCCAGCAGCGACCCTAGCGGGGGGGCAGGCACAGATACGCAGTATTTT
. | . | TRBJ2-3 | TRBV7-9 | CASSFTGPSTDTQYF | TGTGCCAGCAGCTTTACAGGGCCCAGCACAGATACGCAGTATTTT
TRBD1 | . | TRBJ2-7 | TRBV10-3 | CAISQGQPYEQYF | TGTGCCATCAGCCAGGGACAGCCCTACGAGCAGTACTTC
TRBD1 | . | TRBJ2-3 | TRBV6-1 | CASSGPDREFVGTDTQYF | TGTGCCAGCAGTGGACCGGACAGGGAGTTTGTAGGTACAGATACGCAGTATTTT
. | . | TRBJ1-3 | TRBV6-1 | CASSEEERGWLSGNTIYF | TGTGCCAGCAGTGAAGAAGAGAGGGGGTGGCTCTCTGGAAACACCATATATTTT
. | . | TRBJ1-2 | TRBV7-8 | CASRPSVGGALNYGYTF | TGTGCCAGCAGGCCCTCGGTAGGGGGGGCCCTTAACTATGGCTACACCTTC
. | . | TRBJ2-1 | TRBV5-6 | CASSFPFYNEQFF | TGTGCCAGCAGCTTCCCCTTTTACAATGAGCAGTTCTTC
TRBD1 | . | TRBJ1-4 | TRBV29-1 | CSVTLRTGGDEKLFF | TGCAGCGTGACCCTGAGGACAGGGGGCGATGAAAAACTGTTTTTT
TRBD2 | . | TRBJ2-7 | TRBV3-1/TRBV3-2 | CASSQDSGGGSYEQYF | TGTGCCAGCAGCCAAGATAGCGGCGGGGGATCCTACGAGCAGTACTTC
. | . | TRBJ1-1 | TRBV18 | CASSPVGGNTEAFF | TGTGCCAGCTCACCAGTAGGGGGAAACACTGAAGCTTTCTTT
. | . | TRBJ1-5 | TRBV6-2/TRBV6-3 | CASSTQGRNQPQHF | TGTGCCAGCAGTACACAGGGCAGGAATCAGCCCCAGCATTTT
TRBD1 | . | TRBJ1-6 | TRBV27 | CASSLSRGNSPLHF | TGTGCCAGCAGTTTATCCAGGGGGAATTCACCCCTCCACTTT
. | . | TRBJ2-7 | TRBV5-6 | CASSLGGADEQYF | TGTGCCAGCAGCTTGGGTGGGGCGGACGAGCAGTACTTC
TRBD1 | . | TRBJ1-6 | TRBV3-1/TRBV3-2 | CASSQTGHSPLHF | TGTGCCAGCAGCCAGACAGGGCATTCACCCCTCCACTTT
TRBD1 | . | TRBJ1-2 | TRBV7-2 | CASSRGTADNYGYTF | TGTGCCAGCAGCCGCGGGACAGCCGATAACTATGGCTACACCTTC
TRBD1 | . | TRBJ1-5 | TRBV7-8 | CASSSGQNQPQHF | TGTGCCAGCAGCTCGGGACAGAATCAGCCCCAGCATTTT
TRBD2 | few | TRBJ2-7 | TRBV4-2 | CASSQVAGGPASYEQYF | TGTGCCAGCAGCCAGGTAGCGGGGGGGCCTGCTTCCTACGAGCAGTACTTC